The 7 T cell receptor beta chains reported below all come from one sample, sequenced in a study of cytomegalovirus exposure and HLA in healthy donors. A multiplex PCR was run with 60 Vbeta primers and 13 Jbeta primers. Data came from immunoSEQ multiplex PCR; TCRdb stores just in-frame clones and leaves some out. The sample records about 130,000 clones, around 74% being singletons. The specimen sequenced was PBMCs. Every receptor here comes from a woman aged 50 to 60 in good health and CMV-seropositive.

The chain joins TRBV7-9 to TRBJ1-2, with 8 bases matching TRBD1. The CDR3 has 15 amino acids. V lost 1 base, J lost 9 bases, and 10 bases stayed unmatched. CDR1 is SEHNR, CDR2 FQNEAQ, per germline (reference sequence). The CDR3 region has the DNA TGTGCCAGCAGCTTAGGAGAAACAGGGGGTCAAAGCTACACCTTC. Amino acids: CASSLGETGGQSYTF.

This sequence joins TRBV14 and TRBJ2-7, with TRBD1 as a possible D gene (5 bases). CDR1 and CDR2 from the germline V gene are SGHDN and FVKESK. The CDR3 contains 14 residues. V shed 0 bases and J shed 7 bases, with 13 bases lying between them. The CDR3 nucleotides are TGTGCCAGCAGCCAAGATAAATTGTACAGGGAGCAGTACTTC. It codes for CASSQDKLYREQYF.

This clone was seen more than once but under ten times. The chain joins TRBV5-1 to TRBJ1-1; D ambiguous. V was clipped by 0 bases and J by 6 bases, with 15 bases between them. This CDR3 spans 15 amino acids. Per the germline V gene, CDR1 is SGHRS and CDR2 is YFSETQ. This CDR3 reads CASSLAVDGRAEAFF. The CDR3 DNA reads TGCGCCAGCAGCTTGGCCGTTGACGGGAGGGCTGAAGCTTTCTTT. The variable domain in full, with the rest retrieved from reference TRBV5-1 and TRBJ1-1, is KAGVTQTPRYLIKTRGQQVTLSCSPISGHRSVSWYQQTPGQGLQFLFEYFSETQRNKGNFPGRFSGRQFSNSRSEMNVSTLELGDSALYLCASSLAVDGRAEAFFGQGTRLTVV.

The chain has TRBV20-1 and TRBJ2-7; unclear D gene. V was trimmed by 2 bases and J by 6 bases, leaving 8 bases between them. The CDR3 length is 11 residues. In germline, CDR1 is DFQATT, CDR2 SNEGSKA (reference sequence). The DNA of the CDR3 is TGCAGTGCTAGATTTAGCTCCGAGCAGTACTTC. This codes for CSARFSSEQYF.

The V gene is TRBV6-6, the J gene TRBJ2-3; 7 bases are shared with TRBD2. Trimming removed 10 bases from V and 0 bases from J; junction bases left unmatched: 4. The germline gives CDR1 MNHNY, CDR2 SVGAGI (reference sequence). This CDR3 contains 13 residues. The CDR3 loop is CATAGVSTDTQYF. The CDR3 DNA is TGTGCCACCGCGGGGGTCAGCACAGATACGCAGTATTTT.

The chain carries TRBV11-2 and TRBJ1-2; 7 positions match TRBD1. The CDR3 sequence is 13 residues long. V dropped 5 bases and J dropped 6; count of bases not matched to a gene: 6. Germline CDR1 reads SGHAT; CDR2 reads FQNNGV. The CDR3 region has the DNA TGTGCCAGCAGCGTGACAGGGTGGGATGGCTACACCTTC. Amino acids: CASSVTGWDGYTF.

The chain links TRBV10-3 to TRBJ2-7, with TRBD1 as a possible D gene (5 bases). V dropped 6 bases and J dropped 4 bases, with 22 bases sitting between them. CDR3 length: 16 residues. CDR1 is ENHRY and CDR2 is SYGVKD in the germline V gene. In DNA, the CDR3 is TGTGCCATCAGAATGCTCTCCCGCAGGGAAGGTTACGAGCAGTACTTC. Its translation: CAIRMLSRREGYEQYF.